A selection of T cell receptor beta chains follows, all from one sample in a study of cytomegalovirus exposure and HLA in healthy donors. Measured with immunoSEQ multiplex PCR; TCRdb has only the in-frame clones, and not every one. The sample lists about 38,000 clones, approximately 92% occurring once. Sequences were obtained from PBMCs. The receptor source for this set is a young man in good health and CMV-seronegative. Each CDR3 is given with its conserved first and last residue. D genes are given only for firm matches. Clone size appears in some rows only: once, few, many, or a class for an expanded clone.

D gene: NA; clone size: NA; V gene: TRBV6-5; CDR3 length: 13; J gene: TRBJ1-2; CDR3 protein: CASSIRDNYGYTF; CDR3 DNA: TGTGCCAGCAGCATCAGGGATAACTATGGCTACACCTTC
D gene: NA; clone size: NA; V gene: TRBV11-2; CDR3 length: 15; J gene: TRBJ2-5; CDR3 protein: CASSFSGRNQETQYF; CDR3 DNA: TGTGCCAGCAGCTTCTCAGGCCGAAACCAAGAGACCCAGTACTTC
D gene: TRBD1; clone size: NA; V gene: TRBV5-8; CDR3 length: 18; J gene: TRBJ1-1; CDR3 protein: CASSFTGGTGRRGTEAFF; CDR3 DNA: TGTGCCAGCAGCTTCACTGGGGGGACAGGGCGCCGGGGAACTGAAGCTTTCTTT
D gene: NA; clone size: NA; V gene: TRBV6-1; CDR3 length: 14; J gene: TRBJ2-3; CDR3 protein: CASSGRGSTDTQYF; CDR3 DNA: TGTGCCAGCAGTGGGCGCGGGAGCACAGATACGCAGTATTTT
D gene: TRBD1; clone size: once; V gene: TRBV2; CDR3 length: 15; J gene: TRBJ1-5; CDR3 protein: CASRGQGNSNQPQHF; CDR3 DNA: TGTGCCAGCAGGGGACAGGGGAATAGCAATCAGCCCCAGCATTTT
D gene: TRBD1; clone size: NA; V gene: TRBV19; CDR3 length: 15; J gene: TRBJ2-2; CDR3 protein: CASSTPGQGTGELFF; CDR3 DNA: TGTGCCAGTAGTACTCCGGGACAGGGAACCGGGGAGCTGTTTTTT
D gene: NA; clone size: NA; V gene: TRBV19; CDR3 length: 13; J gene: TRBJ2-3; CDR3 protein: CASSIASTDTQYF; CDR3 DNA: TGTGCCAGTAGTATAGCTAGCACAGATACGCAGTATTTT
D gene: NA; clone size: NA; V gene: TRBV5-1; CDR3 length: 14; J gene: TRBJ2-1; CDR3 protein: CASSLVGQGDEQFF; CDR3 DNA: TGCGCCAGCAGCTTGGTCGGCCAGGGCGATGAGCAGTTCTTC
D gene: NA; clone size: once; V gene: TRBV5-6; CDR3 length: 14; J gene: TRBJ2-3; CDR3 protein: CASSLGQITDTQYF; CDR3 DNA: TGTGCCAGCAGCCTTGGACAGATCACAGATACGCAGTATTTT
D gene: TRBD1; clone size: NA; V gene: TRBV10-3; CDR3 length: 15; J gene: TRBJ2-7; CDR3 protein: CAISERDRSSYEQYF; CDR3 DNA: TGTGCCATCAGTGAAAGGGACAGGAGCTCCTACGAGCAGTACTTC
D gene: NA; clone size: NA; V gene: TRBV19; CDR3 length: 14; J gene: TRBJ2-2; CDR3 protein: CASSGTFLTGELFF; CDR3 DNA: TGTGCCAGTTCCGGGACATTCCTCACCGGGGAGCTGTTTTTT
D gene: NA; clone size: NA; V gene: TRBV19; CDR3 length: 16; J gene: TRBJ1-4; CDR3 protein: CASTSLLRGLNEKLFF; CDR3 DNA: TGTGCCAGTACGTCTCTCTTAAGGGGCCTAAATGAAAAACTGTTTTTT
D gene: TRBD1; clone size: NA; V gene: TRBV9; CDR3 length: 16; J gene: TRBJ2-7; CDR3 protein: CASSVSPGQGNYEQYF; CDR3 DNA: TGTGCCAGCAGCGTGAGCCCCGGACAGGGTAACTACGAGCAGTACTTC
D gene: TRBD1; clone size: NA; V gene: TRBV6-1; CDR3 length: 14; J gene: TRBJ1-6; CDR3 protein: CASSAGQGNSPLHF; CDR3 DNA: TGTGCCAGCAGTGCGGGACAGGGGAATTCACCCCTCCACTTT
D gene: NA; clone size: NA; V gene: TRBV19; CDR3 length: 13; J gene: TRBJ2-3; CDR3 protein: CASRPTSRDTQYF; CDR3 DNA: TGTGCCAGTAGACCGACTAGTAGAGATACGCAGTATTTT
D gene: NA; clone size: NA; V gene: TRBV21-1; CDR3 length: 16; J gene: TRBJ2-7; CDR3 protein: CASSTAGTGVVYEQYF; CDR3 DNA: TGTGCCAGCAGCACCGCCGGGACAGGGGTTGTCTACGAGCAGTACTTC
D gene: NA; clone size: NA; V gene: TRBV19; CDR3 length: 13; J gene: TRBJ1-2; CDR3 protein: CASKTPTEYGYTF; CDR3 DNA: TGTGCCAGCAAGACACCTACTGAATATGGCTACACCTTC
D gene: NA; clone size: NA; V gene: TRBV27; CDR3 length: 15; J gene: TRBJ2-5; CDR3 protein: CASSLRTDLRETQYF; CDR3 DNA: TGTGCCAGCAGTTTAAGGACTGACCTACGGGAGACCCAGTACTTC
D gene: TRBD2; clone size: NA; V gene: TRBV6-1; CDR3 length: 14; J gene: TRBJ2-1; CDR3 protein: CASSPTSGGNEQFF; CDR3 DNA: TGTGCCAGCAGCCCGACTAGCGGGGGGAATGAGCAGTTCTTC
D gene: NA; clone size: once; V gene: TRBV19; CDR3 length: 14; J gene: TRBJ2-2; CDR3 protein: CASILRGIIGELFF; CDR3 DNA: TGTGCCAGTATACTTCGGGGTATTATCGGGGAGCTGTTTTTT
D gene: TRBD2; clone size: NA; V gene: TRBV5-1; CDR3 length: 14; J gene: TRBJ2-1; CDR3 protein: CASRLAGGPKIWFF; CDR3 DNA: TGCGCCAGTAGACTAGCGGGAGGGCCTAAGATTTGGTTCTTC
D gene: TRBD2; clone size: NA; V gene: TRBV9; CDR3 length: 21; J gene: TRBJ2-1; CDR3 protein: CASSVERRSGLAGGAYNEQFF; CDR3 DNA: TGTGCCAGCAGCGTAGAAAGGAGGTCGGGACTAGCGGGAGGGGCCTACAATGAGCAGTTCTTC
D gene: NA; clone size: NA; V gene: TRBV30; CDR3 length: 15; J gene: TRBJ2-2; CDR3 protein: CAWSLRGFGAGELFF; CDR3 DNA: TGTGCCTGGAGTCTCAGGGGTTTTGGCGCCGGGGAGCTGTTTTTT
D gene: NA; clone size: NA; V gene: TRBV27; CDR3 length: 13; J gene: TRBJ1-1; CDR3 protein: CASSFLDRGEAFF; CDR3 DNA: TGTGCCAGCAGTTTTTTGGACAGAGGAGAAGCTTTCTTT
D gene: NA; clone size: NA; V gene: TRBV30; CDR3 length: 13; J gene: TRBJ1-1; CDR3 protein: CAWSVQDRSEAFF; CDR3 DNA: TGTGCCTGGAGTGTACAGGATCGCAGTGAAGCTTTCTTT
D gene: TRBD1; clone size: once; V gene: TRBV5-1; CDR3 length: 16; J gene: TRBJ2-2; CDR3 protein: CASSSTGQGGTGELFF; CDR3 DNA: TGCGCCAGCAGCTCCACGGGACAGGGTGGCACCGGGGAGCTGTTTTTT
D gene: NA; clone size: once; V gene: TRBV2; CDR3 length: 16; J gene: TRBJ2-7; CDR3 protein: CASSEGLGTRTYEQYF; CDR3 DNA: TGTGCCAGCAGTGAAGGTCTCGGGACACGAACCTACGAGCAGTACTTC
D gene: TRBD1; clone size: NA; V gene: TRBV30; CDR3 length: 16; J gene: TRBJ2-3; CDR3 protein: CAWSVGTGTSTDTQYF; CDR3 DNA: TGTGCCTGGAGTGTAGGGACAGGGACTAGCACAGATACGCAGTATTTT
D gene: NA; clone size: NA; V gene: TRBV9; CDR3 length: 14; J gene: TRBJ2-1; CDR3 protein: CASSAGEAYNEQFF; CDR3 DNA: TGTGCCAGCAGCGCGGGGGAGGCTTACAATGAGCAGTTCTTC
D gene: TRBD2; clone size: NA; V gene: TRBV2; CDR3 length: 14; J gene: TRBJ2-2; CDR3 protein: CASRDYPNTGELFF; CDR3 DNA: TGTGCCAGCCGGGACTATCCTAACACCGGGGAGCTGTTTTTT
D gene: NA; clone size: NA; V gene: TRBV2; CDR3 length: 15; J gene: TRBJ1-2; CDR3 protein: CASSEPRGGNYGYTF; CDR3 DNA: TGTGCCAGCAGTGAGCCCAGGGGCGGTAACTATGGCTACACCTTC
D gene: NA; clone size: NA; V gene: TRBV21-1; CDR3 length: 12; J gene: TRBJ1-2; CDR3 protein: CASSPGHGGYTF; CDR3 DNA: TGTGCCAGCAGCCCTGGACACGGCGGCTACACCTTC
D gene: TRBD2; clone size: NA; V gene: TRBV19; CDR3 length: 15; J gene: TRBJ2-1; CDR3 protein: CASSIGTSGYNEQFF; CDR3 DNA: TGTGCCAGTAGTATTGGGACTAGCGGTTACAATGAGCAGTTCTTC
D gene: TRBD1; clone size: NA; V gene: TRBV10-1; CDR3 length: 15; J gene: TRBJ1-4; CDR3 protein: CASSESYRGGEKLFF; CDR3 DNA: TGCGCCAGCAGTGAGAGTTACAGGGGAGGTGAAAAACTGTTTTTT
D gene: NA; clone size: NA; V gene: TRBV5-4; CDR3 length: 14; J gene: TRBJ1-2; CDR3 protein: CASSLAIGGSGYTF; CDR3 DNA: TGTGCCAGCAGCTTGGCCATAGGGGGTTCGGGCTACACCTTC
D gene: TRBD1; clone size: NA; V gene: TRBV6-1; CDR3 length: 15; J gene: TRBJ2-7; CDR3 protein: CASSESTGGLYEQYF; CDR3 DNA: TGTGCCAGCAGTGAATCGACAGGGGGCTTGTACGAGCAGTACTTC
D gene: TRBD1; clone size: NA; V gene: TRBV7-8; CDR3 length: 17; J gene: TRBJ1-6; CDR3 protein: CASSTGQGGSYNSPLHF; CDR3 DNA: TGTGCCAGCAGCACCGGACAGGGGGGATCCTATAATTCACCCCTCCACTTT
D gene: TRBD1; clone size: NA; V gene: TRBV5-1; CDR3 length: 14; J gene: TRBJ1-4; CDR3 protein: CASSFGTGIEKLFF; CDR3 DNA: TGCGCCAGCAGCTTTGGGACAGGGATTGAAAAACTGTTTTTT
D gene: TRBD2; clone size: NA; V gene: TRBV7-9; CDR3 length: 16; J gene: TRBJ2-1; CDR3 protein: CASSAGRLAGGNEQFF; CDR3 DNA: TGTGCCAGCAGCGCAGGAAGACTAGCGGGTGGTAATGAGCAGTTCTTC
D gene: NA; clone size: NA; V gene: TRBV14; CDR3 length: 13; J gene: TRBJ2-7; CDR3 protein: CASSYGSSYEQYF; CDR3 DNA: TGTGCCAGCAGCTACGGGAGCTCCTACGAGCAGTACTTC
D gene: NA; clone size: once; V gene: TRBV7-3; CDR3 length: 16; J gene: TRBJ2-2; CDR3 protein: CASSSRTAPNTGELFF; CDR3 DNA: TGTGCCAGCAGCTCACGGACAGCCCCCAACACCGGGGAGCTGTTTTTT
D gene: NA; clone size: NA; V gene: TRBV6-5; CDR3 length: 14; J gene: TRBJ1-6; CDR3 protein: CASRLSGDRSPLHF; CDR3 DNA: TGTGCCAGCAGACTCTCAGGGGATCGTTCACCCCTCCACTTT
D gene: TRBD1; clone size: NA; V gene: TRBV5-1; CDR3 length: 14; J gene: TRBJ2-7; CDR3 protein: CASSLGTGTYEQYF; CDR3 DNA: TGCGCCAGCAGCTTGGGGACAGGGACCTACGAGCAGTACTTC
D gene: NA; clone size: NA; V gene: TRBV7-9; CDR3 length: 17; J gene: TRBJ2-2; CDR3 protein: CASSLMVAGEFSGELFF; CDR3 DNA: TGTGCCAGCAGCTTAATGGTAGCAGGGGAATTTTCCGGGGAGCTGTTTTTT
D gene: NA; clone size: NA; V gene: TRBV10-3; CDR3 length: 14; J gene: TRBJ2-3; CDR3 protein: CAISPREATDTQYF; CDR3 DNA: TGTGCCATCAGCCCCAGAGAGGCCACAGATACGCAGTATTTT
D gene: TRBD2; clone size: NA; V gene: TRBV5-1; CDR3 length: 15; J gene: TRBJ2-1; CDR3 protein: CASSPEPGLAKGEFF; CDR3 DNA: TGCGCCAGCAGCCCAGAACCGGGACTAGCGAAGGGGGAGTTCTTC
D gene: TRBD2; clone size: NA; V gene: TRBV6-5; CDR3 length: 15; J gene: TRBJ2-1; CDR3 protein: CASSYRAGGKGEQFF; CDR3 DNA: TGTGCCAGCAGTTACAGGGCGGGGGGCAAGGGTGAGCAGTTCTTC
D gene: NA; clone size: NA; V gene: TRBV30; CDR3 length: 15; J gene: TRBJ2-4; CDR3 protein: CAWSTEGWAKNIQYF; CDR3 DNA: TGTGCCTGGAGTACGGAGGGTTGGGCCAAAAACATTCAGTACTTC